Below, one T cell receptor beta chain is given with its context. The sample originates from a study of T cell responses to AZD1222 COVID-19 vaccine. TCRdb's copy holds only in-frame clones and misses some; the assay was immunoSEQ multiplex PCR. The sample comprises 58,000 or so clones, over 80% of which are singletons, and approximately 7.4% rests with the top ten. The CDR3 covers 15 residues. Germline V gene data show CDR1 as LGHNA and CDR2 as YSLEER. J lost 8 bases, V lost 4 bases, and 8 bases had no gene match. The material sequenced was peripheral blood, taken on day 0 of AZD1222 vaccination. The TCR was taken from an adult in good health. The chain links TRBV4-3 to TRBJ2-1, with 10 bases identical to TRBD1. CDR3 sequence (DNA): TGCGCCAGCAGCCTTGCCGGGACAGGGGCCCATGAGCAGTTCTTC. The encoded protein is CASSLAGTGAHEQFF.